The next 26 T cell receptor beta chains were all read from a single sample in a study of OX40 agonist ivuxolimab in advanced cancers. Profiled with immunoSEQ multiplex PCR; TCRdb holds only in-frame clones, not every one. Of approximately 6,000 clones detected, under 80% appear once; the ten largest clones hold 25%. The sequences come from CD4+ or CD8+ T cells sorted from blood, collected in a trial of the OX40 agonist ivuxolimab. The source of these receptors is an adult with an advanced solid tumor such as melanoma, head and neck, liver or kidney cancer.

The chain uses TRBV6-5 and TRBJ1-1, with D unclear. The CDR3 runs to 14 residues. The germline V gene encodes CDR1 MNHEY and CDR2 SVGAGI. The germline V and J ends were trimmed by 5 bases and 1 base, with 11 bases remaining between them. This CDR3 reads CASSPPTRNTEAFF. CDR3 bases: TGTGCCAGCAGTCCCCCGACAAGGAACACTGAAGCTTTCTTT.

The CDR3 nucleotides are TGTGCCAGCAGTTTACTGGGACAGAACACTGAAGCTTTCTTT. Amino acid sequence: CASSLLGQNTEAFF. The chain has TRBV28 and TRBJ1-1; perhaps TRBD1 as D (6 bases). This CDR3 has 14 amino acids. V gave up 2 bases and J gave up 1 base, with 8 bases separating them. The V gene's germline CDR1 is MDHEN and CDR2 SYDVKM.

The chain carries TRBV28 and TRBJ2-5; TRBD2 agrees at 7 bases. This CDR3 spans 16 amino acids. The germline CDR1 and CDR2 sequences are MDHEN and SYDVKM. J was trimmed by 4 bases and V by 6 bases; bases with no gene match: 14. The CDR3: CASSPLRGRGVETQYF. The CDR3 bases are TGTGCCAGCAGCCCGCTGCGCGGGAGAGGTGTAGAGACCCAGTACTTC.

V usage is TRBV7-9 and J usage is TRBJ1-5; 9 nucleotides agree with TRBD1. This CDR3 spans 14 amino acids. Germline V CDR1 and CDR2: SEHNR, FQNEAQ (reference sequence). V was pared by 4 bases and J by 5 bases, with 3 bases of the junction left unmatched. The CDR3 sequence: CASSSTGGDQPQHF. The CDR3 coding sequence is TGTGCCAGCAGCTCTACAGGGGGCGATCAGCCCCAGCATTTT. The entire variable domain, with the rest obtained from reference TRBV7-9 and TRBJ1-5, is as follows: DTGVSQNPRHKITKRGQNVTFRCDPISEHNRLYWYRQTLGQGPEFLTYFQNEAQLEKSRLLSDRFSAERPKGSFSTLEIQRTEQGDSAMYLCASSSTGGDQPQHFGDGTRLSIL.

The chain carries TRBV5-4 and TRBJ2-3; TRBD1 might be the D (5 bases). V gave up 1 base and J gave up 3 bases, with 12 bases separating them. The CDR3 loop spans 15 amino acids. From germline, CDR1 is SGHNT and CDR2 YYREEE (reference sequence). This CDR3 reads CASSLSGRDTDTQYF. In DNA, the CDR3 is TGTGCCAGCAGCTTGTCGGGCAGGGATACAGATACGCAGTATTTT.

The chain links TRBV27 to TRBJ2-1; no definite D call. Germline V gene sequence: CDR1 MNHEY, CDR2 SMNVEV (reference sequence). Trimming removed 5 bases at V and 10 bases at J, with 15 bases between. The CDR3 is 13 residues long. In nucleotides, the CDR3 is TGTGCCAGCAGTCCAAACCCGTTGGAGGAGCAGTTCTTC. It yields the protein CASSPNPLEEQFF.

This chain joins TRBV7-9 and TRBJ2-3; possibly TRBD1 or TRBD2 for D (6 bases each). Germline V gene sequence: CDR1 SEHNR, CDR2 FQNEAQ (reference sequence). The ends were cut back, 1 base at V and 4 bases at J, with 9 bases in the middle. The CDR3 is 14 residues long. This chain's CDR3 is CASSLGGAADTQYF. The DNA for the CDR3 is TGTGCCAGCAGCTTAGGGGGGGCGGCAGATACGCAGTATTTT.

This clone was counted a single time. The V gene is TRBV28, the J gene TRBJ2-7, with 8 bases matching TRBD1. CDR1 is MDHEN and CDR2 is SYDVKM in the germline V gene. V lost 4 bases and J lost 5; bases outside the gene matches: 7. There are 14 residues in the CDR3. CDR3 sequence reads: CASSWAGGLDEQYF. CDR3 DNA: TGTGCCAGCAGTTGGGCAGGGGGCTTGGACGAGCAGTACTTC. Full variable domain (outside the CDR3, taken from reference TRBV28 and TRBJ2-7): DVKVTQSSRYLVKRTGEKVFLECVQDMDHENMFWYRQDPGLGLRLIYFSYDVKMKEKGDIPEGYSVSREKKERFSLILESASTNQTSMYLCASSWAGGLDEQYFGPGTRLTVT.

DNA of the CDR3: TGTGCCAGCAGGACGGAAAGCTCCTATAATTCACCCCTCCACTTT. It specifies CASRTESSYNSPLHF. The J gene is TRBJ1-6, the V gene TRBV5-6; D is unresolved. Germline loops: CDR1 SGHDT, CDR2 YYEEEE. Trimming shortened V by 5 bases and J by 0 bases, and 9 bases separated the two germline ends. CDR3 size: 15 residues.

The chain links TRBV28 to TRBJ2-2; 7 bases line up with TRBD1. This CDR3 is built from 15 residues. V was pared by 8 bases and J by 0 bases, with 6 bases of the junction left unmatched. Looked up from germline, CDR1 is MDHEN and CDR2 is SYDVKM. CDR3 protein: CASGDRLTNTGELFF. In DNA, the CDR3 is TGTGCCAGCGGGGACAGACTAACGAACACCGGGGAGCTGTTTTTT.

This chain uses TRBV19 with TRBJ1-5, with a possible D match to TRBD1 (6 bases). Germline V gene sequence: CDR1 LNHDA, CDR2 SQIVND (reference sequence). There are 15 residues in the CDR3. V was trimmed by 4 bases and J by 5 bases, leaving 15 bases between them. This CDR3 reads CASSTDRGVDQPQHF. The CDR3 coding sequence is TGTGCCAGTAGTACGGACAGAGGTGTTGATCAGCCCCAGCATTTT.

The rearrangement uses TRBV5-1 and TRBJ2-1; 12 bases agree with TRBD2. V lost 3 bases to trimming and J lost 0 bases; unmatched junction nucleotides: 16. CDR1 is SGHRS and CDR2 is YFSETQ in the germline V gene. This CDR3 comprises 21 residues. The CDR3 loop reads CASSWGDTWGLAGGSYNEQFF. The CDR3 DNA reads as TGCGCCAGCAGCTGGGGAGACACCTGGGGACTAGCGGGCGGCTCCTACAATGAGCAGTTCTTC. Full variable domain (outside the CDR3, taken from reference TRBV5-1 and TRBJ2-1): KAGVTQTPRYLIKTRGQQVTLSCSPISGHRSVSWYQQTPGQGLQFLFEYFSETQRNKGNFPGRFSGRQFSNSRSEMNVSTLELGDSALYLCASSWGDTWGLAGGSYNEQFFGPGTRLTVL.

The chain is built from TRBV27 and TRBJ2-2, with D possibly TRBD1 on 6 matching bases. The CDR3 has 12 amino acids. Trimming removed 3 bases from V and 8 bases from J, with 7 bases in between. Looked up from germline, CDR1 is MNHEY and CDR2 is SMNVEV (reference sequence). CDR3 region: CASSFGTGELFF. CDR3 DNA sequence: TGTGCCAGCAGTTTCGGGACAGGGGAGCTGTTTTTT.

This chain uses TRBV25-1 with TRBJ1-1; 7 bases match TRBD1. The CDR3 has 14 amino acids. The ends lost 3 bases at V and 4 bases at J; junction bases unmatched: 5. Germline lookup yields CDR1 MGHDK and CDR2 SYGVNS. The DNA of the CDR3 is TGTGCCAGCAGTGAGTGGGCAGGGGGCACTGAAGCTTTCTTT. It codes for CASSEWAGGTEAFF.

This clone has only one observation. V gene TRBV5-8 combines with J gene TRBJ1-1; D perhaps matches TRBD1 (5 bases). The V gene lost 2 bases and the J gene lost 0 bases, with 8 bases spanning the gap. CDR1 is SGHTS and CDR2 is YDEGEE in the germline V gene. This CDR3 is 14 amino acids long. The DNA of the CDR3 is TGTGCCAGCAGCTTTGGGACGGTGAACACTGAAGCTTTCTTT. This sequence encodes CASSFGTVNTEAFF.

V gene TRBV9 combines with J gene TRBJ2-3, with TRBD2 as a possible D gene (6 bases). Trimming shortened V by 4 bases and J by 4 bases, and 16 bases separated the two germline ends. Germline V gives CDR1 SGDLS, CDR2 YYNGEE. This CDR3 has 15 amino acids. The CDR3 protein is CASSITFREADTQYF. The CDR3 DNA sequence: TGTGCCAGCAGCATAACCTTCAGGGAGGCAGATACGCAGTATTTT.

The chain joins TRBV4-3 to TRBJ2-7; the D gene could be TRBD1 or TRBD2 (6 bases each). CDR3 length: 15 amino acids. Germline CDR1 is LGHNA and CDR2 is YSLEER. The V gene lost 0 bases and the J gene lost 9 bases, with 18 bases spanning the gap. The CDR3 region has the DNA TGCGCCAGCAGCCAAGACACCGGGGGCTACTTTGGGCAGTACTTC. It codes for CASSQDTGGYFGQYF.

The chain has TRBV27 and TRBJ2-7; TRBD1 is a possible D gene (6 bases). This CDR3 region has 14 residues. Trimming removed 3 bases at V and 2 bases at J, with 11 bases between. Per the germline V gene, CDR1 is MNHEY and CDR2 is SMNVEV (reference sequence). Here the CDR3 reads CASSFSGVTYEQYF. In DNA, the CDR3 is TGTGCCAGCAGTTTCTCAGGGGTCACCTACGAGCAGTACTTC.

The chain joins TRBV19 to TRBJ2-7; D is uncertain. V dropped 5 bases and J dropped 0 bases, with 8 bases sitting between them. The length of the CDR3 is 13 residues. Germline V CDR1 and CDR2: LNHDA, SQIVND (reference sequence). Written as DNA, the CDR3 is TGTGCCAGTAGTCTCGATAGCTCCTACGAGCAGTACTTC. Translation gives CASSLDSSYEQYF.

Details on this clone: The same CDR3 arises from other DNA sequences in this sample as well. V and J are TRBV29-1 and TRBJ2-3; 9 positions match TRBD2. The CDR3 contains 16 residues. Trimming took 3 bases from V and 2 from J; bases not matched to a gene: 9. Germline CDR1 and CDR2: SQVTM and ANQGSEA. The CDR3 sequence: CSVEGRGGLNTDTQYF. CDR3 in DNA: TGCAGCGTTGAGGGGCGGGGGGGTCTGAACACAGATACGCAGTATTTT.

About this clone: The junction shows a germline mismatch at one end, possibly a read error. The V call is TRBV27, the J call TRBJ1-1; no clear D. Germline CDR1 is MNHEY and CDR2 is SMNVEV (reference sequence). The CDR3 runs 13 residues. The chain's CDR3 is CASRLWENTEAFF. CDR3 DNA sequence: TGTGCCAGCAGGTTATGGGAGAACACTGAAGCTTTCTTT.

The chain has TRBV7-9 and TRBJ2-3; D gene uncertain. The CDR3 sequence is 12 residues long. The germline gives CDR1 SEHNR, CDR2 FQNEAQ (reference sequence). V lost 5 bases to trimming and J lost 11 bases, with 14 bases between them. CDR3 DNA sequence: TGTGCCAGCAGCGGCTCCCAGGCGGAGCAGTATTTT. Its protein is CASSGSQAEQYF.

As concerns this clone: A read error is the likely source, as a far larger clone sits one nucleotide away. V and J are TRBV5-2 and TRBJ2-3; the DNA was not compared with TRBD2, the D call given in the table. TRBV5-2 is a listed pseudogene. The CDR3 runs 17 residues. In nucleotides, the CDR3 is TGTGCCAGCAGCCAAGAAGGACTAGCCCTCAGCACAGATACGCAGTATTTT. It translates to CASSQEGLALSTDTQYF.

The V call is TRBV11-3, the J call TRBJ2-3, with a possible D match to TRBD2 (6 bases). Trimming shortened V by 5 bases and J by 8 bases, and 17 bases separated the two germline ends. CDR1 and CDR2 from the germline V gene are SGHNT and YENEEA. CDR3 length: 14 amino acids. CDR3 protein: CASSGRLGSSTQYF. In nucleotides, the CDR3 is TGTGCCAGCAGCGGACGACTAGGAAGCAGTACGCAGTATTTT.

This sequence joins TRBV4-1 and TRBJ2-4; D may be TRBD1 or TRBD2 (5 bases each). The CDR3 is 15 residues long. Germline V gene sequence: CDR1 MGHRA, CDR2 YSYEKL. The V and J ends lost 0 bases and 6 bases respectively, with 12 bases between them. The CDR3 region is CASSQDGREINIQYF. The CDR3 DNA follows: TGCGCCAGCAGCCAAGATGGCAGGGAGATAAACATTCAGTACTTC.

The chain has TRBV5-4 and TRBJ2-2; 9 bases align to TRBD1. CDR1 is SGHNT, CDR2 YYREEE, per germline (reference sequence). V shed 4 bases and J 6 bases; nucleotides not matched to a gene: 13. This CDR3 is 17 amino acids long. The chain's CDR3 is CASSVLTGQGIAGELFF. The DNA of the CDR3 is TGTGCCAGCAGCGTACTCACGGGACAGGGTATAGCCGGGGAGCTGTTTTTT.